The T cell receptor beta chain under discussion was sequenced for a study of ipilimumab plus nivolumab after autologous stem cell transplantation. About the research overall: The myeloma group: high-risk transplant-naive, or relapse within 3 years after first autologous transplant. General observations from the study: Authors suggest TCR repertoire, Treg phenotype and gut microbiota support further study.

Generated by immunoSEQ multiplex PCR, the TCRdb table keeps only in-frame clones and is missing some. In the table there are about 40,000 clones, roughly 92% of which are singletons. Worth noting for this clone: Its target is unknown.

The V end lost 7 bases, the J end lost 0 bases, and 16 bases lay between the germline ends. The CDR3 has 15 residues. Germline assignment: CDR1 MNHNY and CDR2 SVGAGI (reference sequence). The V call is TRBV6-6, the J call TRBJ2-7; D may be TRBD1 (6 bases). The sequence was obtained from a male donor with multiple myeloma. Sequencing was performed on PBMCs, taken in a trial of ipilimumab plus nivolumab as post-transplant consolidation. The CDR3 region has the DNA TGTGCCAGCACCGACGGAGGACAGAGCTCCTACGAGCAGTACTTC. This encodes CASTDGGQSSYEQYF.